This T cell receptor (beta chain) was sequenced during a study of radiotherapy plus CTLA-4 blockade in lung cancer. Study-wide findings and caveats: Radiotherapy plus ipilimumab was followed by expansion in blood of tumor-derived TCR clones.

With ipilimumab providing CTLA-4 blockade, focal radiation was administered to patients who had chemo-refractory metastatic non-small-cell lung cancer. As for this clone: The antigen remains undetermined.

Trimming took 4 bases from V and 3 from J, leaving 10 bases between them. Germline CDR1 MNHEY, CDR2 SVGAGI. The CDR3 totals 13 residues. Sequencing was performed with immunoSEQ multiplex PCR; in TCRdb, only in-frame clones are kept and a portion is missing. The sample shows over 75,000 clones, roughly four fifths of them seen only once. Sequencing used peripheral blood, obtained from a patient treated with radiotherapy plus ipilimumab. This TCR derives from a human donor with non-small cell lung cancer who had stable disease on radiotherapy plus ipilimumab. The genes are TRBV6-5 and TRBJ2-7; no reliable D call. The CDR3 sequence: CASSSGIGYEQYF. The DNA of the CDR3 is TGTGCCAGCAGTTCCGGTATTGGCTACGAGCAGTACTTC.